The T cell receptor beta chain under discussion was sequenced for a study of T cell clonality in common variable immunodeficiency. Findings and limits, study-wide: Patient heterogeneity in the CVID cohort limited correlations between repertoire features and clinical complications.

Looked up from germline, CDR1 is MGHDK and CDR2 is SYGVNS. Trimming pared 4 bases from V and 6 bases from J, leaving 13 bases between. This CDR3 comprises 13 residues. Remarks on this clone: Its antigen is undetermined. The read gets to within 3 residues of the CDR3 end, and the germline J gene fills in the rest.

TCRdb's copy holds only in-frame clones and misses some; the assay was immunoSEQ multiplex PCR. The sample holds about 81,000 clones, and no clone turns up only once. Sequencing was carried out using peripheral blood mononuclear cells. The receptor comes from a person aged 18 to 70 in good health. This chain connects TRBV25-1 to TRBJ2-7; TRBD1 is a possible D gene (6 bases). CDR3 DNA (partial): TGTGCCAGCAGTGTCCCAGGGGTGCGCGAG. This encodes CASSVPGVRE. The full-length CDR3 reads as CASSVPGVREQYF.